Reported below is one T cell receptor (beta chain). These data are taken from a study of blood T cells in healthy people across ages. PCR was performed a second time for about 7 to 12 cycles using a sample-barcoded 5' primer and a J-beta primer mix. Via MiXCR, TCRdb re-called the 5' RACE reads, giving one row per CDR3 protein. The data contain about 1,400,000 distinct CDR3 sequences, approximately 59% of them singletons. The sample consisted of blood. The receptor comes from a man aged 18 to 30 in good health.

As DNA, the CDR3 is TGTGCCAGCGGGACAGAAGAAAATGAAAAACTGTTTTTT. Translating it yields CASGTEENEKLFF. The V call is TRBV6-1, the J call TRBJ1-4; 7 bases map to TRBD1. The CDR3 loop spans 13 amino acids. CDR1 MNHNS and CDR2 SASEGT come from the germline V gene. J gave up 5 bases and V 8 bases, and 5 bases lay outside the gene matches.